This T cell receptor beta chain was recovered during a study of blood T cell repertoires in COVID-19. CDR3 length: 13 amino acids. V shed 8 bases and J shed 3 bases, with 13 bases lying between them. Per germline, CDR1 MNHEY and CDR2 SVGAGI. This clone has only one observation. Per the original data handling: It was from reference gene primer amplification that nucleated cell counts were estimated. Sequencing was performed with immunoSEQ multiplex PCR; in TCRdb, only in-frame clones are kept and a portion is missing. The V and J calls and the clone size are those of that table, but D and trimming were determined from the DNA. The sample lists around 200,000 clones, 70% to 90% occurring once.

The material sequenced was PBMCs or T cells enriched from blood (not recorded which). The genes are TRBV6-5 and TRBJ1-1, with TRBD1 as a possible D gene (5 bases). The sequence derives from a woman aged 40-49 years with acute COVID-19. CDR3 region: CASGAGYDTEAFF. CDR3 DNA sequence: TGTGCCAGCGGGGCAGGGTATGACACTGAAGCTTTCTTT.